This record covers a single T cell receptor (beta chain). The antigen remains unidentified. This specimen belongs to a study of neoadjuvant nivolumab and ipilimumab in lung cancer. General study findings and limits: Resected-tumor TCR richness correlated positively with pretherapy blood richness.

Assay used: immunoSEQ multiplex PCR; TCRdb lists only in-frame clones, some missing. This sample has around 13,000 clones, with around 70% found just once. The length of the CDR3 is 13 residues. V lost 11 bases to trimming and J lost 4 bases; unmatched junction nucleotides: 8. Germline CDR1 reads SEHNR; CDR2 reads FQNEAQ (reference sequence). This chain uses TRBV7-9 with TRBJ2-5; 9 bases are shared with TRBD2. This specimen was peripheral blood, taken after neoadjuvant nivolumab, alone or with ipilimumab, at or shortly before surgery. This clonotype was sampled from an adult with non-small cell lung cancer. As DNA, the CDR3 is TGTGCCGGACTGTTAGCGGGAGTAGAGACCCAGTACTTC. Encoded protein: CAGLLAGVETQYF.